This TCR beta chain came from a study of T cell responses to AZD1222 COVID-19 vaccine. The method was immunoSEQ multiplex PCR; TCRdb's version includes in-frame clones alone and lacks a portion of them. The table lists some 200,000 clones, 91% of them singletons. Second doses were pooled across both intervals (about 4 or about 12 weeks). Germline V gene data show CDR1 as MNHEY and CDR2 as SVGAGI. V dropped 0 bases and J dropped 6; count of bases not matched to a gene: 7. The CDR3 has 15 residues. Source: peripheral blood, taken 28 days after the second AZD1222 dose. The chain joins TRBV6-5 to TRBJ1-2, with 7 positions matching TRBD1. This TCR came from an adult who received the AZD1222 COVID-19 vaccine. CDR3 nucleotide sequence: TGTGCCAGCAGTTACTCGAGAGGGGGCCGCAATGGCTACACCTTC. It is translated as CASSYSRGGRNGYTF.